A single sample gave rise to the 8 T cell receptor beta chains below, sequenced in a study. TCRdb passed the RT-PCR reads through MiXCR, listing each CDR3 protein once. The sample holds about 680,000 distinct CDR3 sequences, approximately 15% seen once. Sequenced sample: memory CD4+ T cells from blood. The source is a female donor in good health, serving as a healthy control.

The chain joins TRBV29-1 to TRBJ2-6, with D maybe TRBD1 (5 bases). The V and J ends lost 4 bases and 1 base respectively, with 23 bases between them. Germline CDR1 SQVTM, CDR2 ANQGSEA. The CDR3 runs to 19 residues. CDR3 in amino acids: CSVVGRIGDSKSGANVLTF. DNA of the CDR3: TGCAGCGTTGTCGGCAGAATAGGGGATAGCAAGTCTGGGGCCAACGTCCTGACTTTC.

This chain links TRBV5-8 with TRBJ1-1, with 9 bases fitting TRBD1. Germline V gives CDR1 SGHTS, CDR2 YDEGEE. This CDR3 has 14 residues. After removal of 7 bases from V and 2 bases from J, the junction contained 6 bases not matched to a gene. CDR3 residues: CASGGTGTNTEAFF. The CDR3 nucleotides are TGTGCCAGCGGGGGGACAGGGACCAACACTGAAGCTTTCTTT.

This clonotype was seen ten or more times. The rearrangement links TRBV12-3 or TRBV12-4 to TRBJ1-1, with D unclear. Trimming removed 5 bases from V and 6 bases from J, with 7 bases in between. CDR3 length: 11 residues. The DNA of the CDR3 is TGTGCCAGCAGTCCCGCTTCTGAAGCTTTCTTT. This codes for CASSPASEAFF.

This clonotype was seen a single time. The chain recombines TRBV6-1 with TRBJ2-5; 8 bases map to TRBD2. Germline CDR1 is MNHNS and CDR2 is SASEGT. CDR3 length equals 14 residues. V trimming: 7 bases; J trimming: 2 bases; junction bases outside the gene matches: 6. The CDR3 region is CASTRGGMQETQYF. DNA for the CDR3: TGTGCCAGCACCCGGGGGGGGATGCAAGAGACCCAGTACTTC.

This clonotype has a count of ten or more. CDR3 in amino acids: CASRPLEAGGAGELFF. CDR3 sequence (DNA): TGCGCCAGCAGGCCTCTCGAAGCGGGAGGTGCCGGGGAGCTGTTTTTT. The gene calls are TRBV5-1 and TRBJ2-2, with 9 nucleotides matching TRBD2. The CDR3 sequence is 16 residues long. V shed 5 bases and J 6 bases; nucleotides not matched to a gene: 11. Germline V gives CDR1 SGHRS, CDR2 YFSETQ. Drawing the rest from reference TRBV5-1 and TRBJ2-2, the complete variable domain is KAGVTQTPRYLIKTRGQQVTLSCSPISGHRSVSWYQQTPGQGLQFLFEYFSETQRNKGNFPGRFSGRQFSNSRSEMNVSTLELGDSALYLCASRPLEAGGAGELFFGEGSRLTVL.

This chain connects TRBV7-2 to TRBJ2-1; the match to TRBD1 covers 11 bases. From germline, CDR1 is SGHTA and CDR2 FQGNSA. The CDR3 is 15 amino acids. V gave up 4 bases and J gave up 8 bases; unmatched junction bases: 7. CDR3 loop: CASSSRTGGRDEQFF. The DNA of the CDR3 is TGTGCCAGCAGCTCCAGGACAGGGGGCAGGGATGAGCAGTTCTTC.

This clonotype was counted ten times or more. V gene TRBV7-3 combines with J gene TRBJ1-1; D is ambiguous. The germline V gene encodes CDR1 SGHTA and CDR2 FQGTGA. V was pared by 3 bases and J by 3 bases, with 8 bases between. This CDR3 is 13 amino acids long. CDR3: CASSFNDDTEAFF. Here the CDR3 DNA reads TGTGCCAGCAGCTTTAATGACGACACTGAAGCTTTCTTT.

In this sample, this clonotype turned up many times. The V call is TRBV5-6, the J call TRBJ2-1, with D possibly being TRBD2 (6 bases). CDR1 and CDR2 (germline): SGHDT, YYEEEE. With 1 base removed from V and 6 bases from J, the gap between germline ends came to 11 bases. The CDR3 totals 14 residues. The CDR3 spells CASSLRGIANEQFF. CDR3 DNA: TGTGCCAGCAGCTTGCGGGGGATCGCCAATGAGCAGTTCTTC.